This is a list of T cell receptor beta chains from one sample in a study of cytomegalovirus exposure and HLA in healthy donors. Produced via immunoSEQ multiplex PCR; TCRdb's table is partial and in-frame only. The sample lists 150,000 to 200,000 clones; roughly 80% were seen once. Input material: PBMCs. These receptors were obtained from a male donor in good health and CMV-seronegative. The CDR3 runs from the conserved cysteine through the conserved F or W.

v_call	j_call	cdr3_aa
TRBV18	TRBJ2-3	CASSSTGGFSDTQYF
TRBV19	TRBJ2-7	CASSTGDSSSYEQYF
TRBV19	TRBJ1-1	CAATPGQSRYATEAFF
TRBV4-1	TRBJ1-2	CASSQVTEYGYTF
TRBV19	TRBJ1-1	CASKNPGDTEAFF
TRBV11-2	TRBJ2-2	CASSPRRQTLSNTGELFF
TRBV18	TRBJ1-1	CASSPPGTGFPEAFF
TRBV2	TRBJ2-2	CASSPGGKGLAGELFF
TRBV19	TRBJ2-7	CASRQGRSGAWDEQYF
TRBV6-5	TRBJ1-5	CASSLTGGPNQPQHF
TRBV30	TRBJ2-7	CAWRGTGGIVYEQYF
TRBV28	TRBJ2-5	CASSAGTSGSKQTQYF
TRBV6-5	TRBJ1-2	CASRHDEAGGYTF
TRBV7-9	TRBJ2-1	CASSFDKRGLAGLNEQFF
TRBV6-5	TRBJ1-1	CASSYSRQGVNTEAFF
TRBV10-3	TRBJ1-5	CAISVQGNQPQHF
TRBV29-1	TRBJ1-2	CSVGGIMDGYTF
TRBV27	TRBJ2-7	CASSTNRDRSYEQYF
TRBV5-8	TRBJ1-1	CASSLEGTGVTEAFF
TRBV7-9	TRBJ1-2	CASSPGRYGYTF
TRBV18	TRBJ1-6	CASSPRQVSPLHF
TRBV4-1	TRBJ2-3	CASSPQGTDTQYF
TRBV7-6	TRBJ2-7	CASSKGQGRYEQYF
TRBV7-9	TRBJ1-5	CASSRETVNSNQPQHF
TRBV6-5	TRBJ1-6	CASSPRGGVNSPLHF
TRBV27	TRBJ2-1	CASSLRHATYNEQFF
TRBV6-5	TRBJ1-6	CASSIGGPLHF
TRBV4-1	TRBJ1-2	CASSQGGEYGYTF
TRBV13	TRBJ2-2	CASSLRLAGRGGELFF
TRBV4-2	TRBJ2-3	CASSQEETSGSGTQYF
TRBV7-9	TRBJ2-2	CASSFRGQNTGELFF
TRBV27	TRBJ1-5	CASSYPGGPQHF
TRBV28	TRBJ1-2	CASSLYPRGPYGYTF
TRBV5-4	TRBJ2-3	CASSSQGKADTQYF
TRBV15	TRBJ1-1	CATSREYSKFMNTEAFF
TRBV6-4	TRBJ2-4	CASSDTDRDNIQYF
TRBV9	TRBJ2-7	CASSAPTGTGGEQYF
TRBV25-1	TRBJ2-2	CASRGATGELFF
TRBV7-6	TRBJ2-7	CASSLVTGTVYEQYF
TRBV6-1	TRBJ1-4	CASSEGQGYNGEKLFF
TRBV4-1	TRBJ2-5	CASSQTRGPETQYF
TRBV10-3	TRBJ2-3	CAISDSKQGPDTQYF
TRBV28	TRBJ1-1	CASFPFTGVKEAFF
TRBV7-8	TRBJ2-3	CASSILAGSTDTQYF